The 30 T cell receptor beta chains below come from one sample, sequenced in a study of blood T cell repertoires in COVID-19. This table comes from immunoSEQ multiplex PCR, and its TCRdb copy is limited to in-frame clones, with some not included. The sample has around 30,000 clones, about 91% seen once. Sequencing used peripheral blood. These receptors were collected from a man aged 45 to 65 with active COVID-19.

This sequence joins TRBV7-9 and TRBJ2-1, with 10 positions matching TRBD1. Germline V gives CDR1 SEHNR, CDR2 FQNEAQ (reference sequence). After removal of 3 bases from V and 8 bases from J, the junction contained 4 bases not matched to a gene. The CDR3 extends over 14 amino acids. Here the CDR3 DNA reads TGTGCCAGCAGCTTGGGACAGGGGCACGATGAGCAGTTCTTC. Protein product: CASSLGQGHDEQFF.

The J gene is TRBJ2-7, the V gene TRBV10-3; weak D call: TRBD1 (6 bases). Trimming took 10 bases from V and 0 from J, leaving 10 bases between them. Germline V gives CDR1 ENHRY, CDR2 SYGVKD. This CDR3 is built from 12 residues. In nucleotides, the CDR3 is TGTGCCACCGGACAGCCCTCCTACGAGCAGTACTTC. Translating it yields CATGQPSYEQYF.

V and J are TRBV5-1 and TRBJ1-3, with D possibly TRBD1 on 6 matching bases. This CDR3 has 14 amino acids. Trimming removed 4 bases from V and 10 bases from J, with 18 bases in between. Germline V CDR1 and CDR2: SGHRS, YFSETQ. The CDR3 DNA reads as TGCGCCAGCAGCCCAACAGGGACGGAAAGGACCATATATTTT. It yields the protein CASSPTGTERTIYF. Based on the CDR3 plus reference TRBV5-1 and TRBJ1-3, the full variable domain is KAGVTQTPRYLIKTRGQQVTLSCSPISGHRSVSWYQQTPGQGLQFLFEYFSETQRNKGNFPGRFSGRQFSNSRSEMNVSTLELGDSALYLCASSPTGTERTIYFGEGSWLTVV.

This chain uses TRBV9 with TRBJ2-2; 7 bases fit TRBD1. V dropped 3 bases and J dropped 6; count of bases not matched to a gene: 8. Looked up from germline, CDR1 is SGDLS and CDR2 is YYNGEE. The CDR3 has 15 residues. This CDR3 reads CASSDPRDSSGELFF. DNA for the CDR3: TGTGCCAGCAGCGACCCTCGGGACAGCTCCGGGGAGCTGTTTTTT.

The table lists this clone with a count of one. The rearrangement uses TRBV4-1 and TRBJ2-5; TRBD2 matches 11 bases. With 1 base clipped from V and 1 base from J, the junction kept 5 bases outside the gene matches. CDR3 length: 17 residues. Germline-derived CDR1 and CDR2 are MGHRA and YSYEKL. The CDR3: CASSQGQTSGSQETQYF. CDR3 coding DNA: TGCGCCAGCAGCCAAGGTCAAACTAGCGGGAGCCAAGAGACCCAGTACTTC.

The chain combines TRBV3-1 (or the pseudogene TRBV3-2) with TRBJ2-7; TRBD2 might be the D (6 bases). The CDR3 is 15 amino acids. The germline gives CDR1 LGHDT, CDR2 YNNKEL (reference sequence). The ends were cut back, 4 bases at V and 0 bases at J, with 13 bases in the middle. CDR3 in amino acids: CASSPRGGSSYEQYF. CDR3 in DNA: TGTGCCAGCAGCCCCCGCGGAGGGAGCTCCTACGAGCAGTACTTC.

The chain has TRBV6-2 or TRBV6-3 and TRBJ2-2; no firm D call. Germline-derived CDR1 and CDR2 are MNHEY and SVGEGT. The length of the CDR3 is 13 residues. Between the trimmed V and J ends, which lost 2 bases and 3 bases, there was a span of 4 bases. The CDR3 loop is CASSYRDTGELFF. The CDR3 nucleotides are TGTGCCAGCAGTTACCGAGACACCGGGGAGCTGTTTTTT.

The genes are TRBV3-1 (or the pseudogene TRBV3-2) and TRBJ2-5; 10 bases map to TRBD2. The CDR3 has 17 amino acids. In germline, CDR1 is LGHDT, CDR2 YNNKEL (reference sequence). The V segment lost 2 bases and the J segment 2 bases; nucleotides outside the gene matches: 8. In nucleotides, the CDR3 is TGTGCCAGCAGCCAACTGTGGGCTAGCGGGGGACAAGAGACCCAGTACTTC. This codes for CASSQLWASGGQETQYF.

This sequence joins TRBV7-6 and TRBJ1-6; TRBD1 matches at 9 bases. The CDR3 has 15 amino acids. Germline CDR1 SGHVS, CDR2 FNYEAQ. J was trimmed by 10 bases and V by 5 bases; bases with no gene match: 9. This CDR3 is CASSRRQGVRSPLHF. The CDR3 coding sequence is TGTGCCAGCAGCCGCAGACAGGGGGTTAGGTCACCCCTCCACTTT.

The chain uses TRBV5-1 and TRBJ2-2; possibly TRBD1 for D (6 bases). The CDR3 consists of 16 residues. The germline V gene has CDR1 SGHRS and CDR2 YFSETQ. The V end was cut by 4 bases, the J end by 3 bases, with 16 bases between. Here the CDR3 reads CASSKAGQGYTGELFF. The CDR3 nucleotides read TGCGCCAGCAGCAAAGCTGGGCAGGGGTACACCGGGGAGCTGTTTTTT.

The V gene is TRBV28, the J gene TRBJ1-5; D uncertain. The CDR3 totals 12 residues. V was cut by 6 bases and J by 4 bases, with 7 bases left in between. Germline assignment: CDR1 MDHEN and CDR2 SYDVKM. The CDR3 sequence: CASRRGNQPQHF. The CDR3 coding sequence is TGTGCCAGCAGGCGGGGTAATCAGCCCCAGCATTTT. Filled out from reference TRBV28 and TRBJ1-5, the complete variable domain reads DVKVTQSSRYLVKRTGEKVFLECVQDMDHENMFWYRQDPGLGLRLIYFSYDVKMKEKGDIPEGYSVSREKKERFSLILESASTNQTSMYLCASRRGNQPQHFGDGTRLSIL.

The chain carries TRBV2 and TRBJ2-7; a possible D gene is TRBD2 (6 bases). The CDR3 is 17 residues long. Germline V CDR1 and CDR2: SNHLY, FYNNEI. Trimming removed 6 bases from V and 1 base from J, with 22 bases in between. This CDR3 is CASRWGVRRRNSYEQYF. CDR3 nucleotide sequence: TGTGCCAGCAGATGGGGGGTCAGACGGAGGAATTCCTACGAGCAGTACTTC.

The V gene is TRBV5-6, the J gene TRBJ2-2; TRBD2 is a possible D gene (7 bases). The germline gives CDR1 SGHDT, CDR2 YYEEEE. The CDR3 is 16 amino acids. V was clipped by 5 bases and J by 3 bases, with 17 bases between them. CDR3 sequence reads: CASSFGGGWDTGELFF. CDR3 nucleotides: TGTGCCAGCAGTTTCGGCGGGGGCTGGGACACCGGGGAGCTGTTTTTT.

CDR3: CASSRQEYEQYF. CDR3 sequence (DNA): TGTGCCAGCAGCCGCCAGGAATACGAGCAGTACTTC. The chain couples TRBV12-3 or TRBV12-4 to TRBJ2-7; D remains unclear. V was shortened by 6 bases and J by 4 bases, with 10 bases between the two germline ends. CDR3 size: 12 residues.

V is TRBV4-2 and J is TRBJ2-3; the match to TRBD2 covers 14 bases. This CDR3 spans 21 amino acids. Germline V gene data show CDR1 as LGHNA and CDR2 as YNFKEQ. V gave up 4 bases and J gave up 7 bases; unmatched junction bases: 22. The CDR3 reads CASSPRGARLAGGPKENTQYF. The CDR3 nucleotides are TGTGCCAGCAGCCCCCGAGGGGCGCGACTAGCGGGAGGGCCTAAAGAAAATACGCAGTATTTT.

V gene TRBV14 combines with J gene TRBJ1-2; 8 bases agree with TRBD1. This CDR3 is built from 15 residues. Per germline, CDR1 SGHDN and CDR2 FVKESK. V was pared by 2 bases and J by 5 bases, with 7 bases of the junction left unmatched. CDR3 protein: CASSQNSGGAYGYTF. The CDR3 bases are TGTGCCAGCAGCCAAAACTCAGGGGGCGCGTATGGCTACACCTTC.

The J gene is TRBJ1-4, the V gene TRBV18; TRBD1 matches 7 bases. Germline assignment: CDR1 KGHSH and CDR2 LQKENI. With 3 bases clipped from V and 4 bases from J, the junction kept 2 bases outside the gene matches. The CDR3 consists of 14 residues. The CDR3 coding sequence is TGTGCCAGCTCACCGGGACAGCGTAATGAAAAACTGTTTTTT. Its translation is CASSPGQRNEKLFF.

The chain couples TRBV30 to TRBJ1-5; the D is unclear. Per the germline V gene, CDR1 is GTSNPN and CDR2 is SVGIG (reference sequence). CDR3 length equals 15 residues. The V and J ends lost 3 bases and 7 bases respectively, with 19 bases between them. Written as DNA, the CDR3 is TGTGCCTGGAGAGATAGCGGCAGAGGGAAACAGCCCCAGCATTTT. Residues: CAWRDSGRGKQPQHF.

The chain joins TRBV20-1 to TRBJ1-1; D gene ambiguous. The CDR3 is 11 amino acids. CDR1 DFQATT and CDR2 SNEGSKA come from the germline V gene (reference sequence). The CDR3 nucleotides read TGCAGCGCCCTTCCAGACACTGAAGCTTTCTTT. Encoded protein: CSALPDTEAFF.

The chain uses TRBV5-1 and TRBJ1-2; D ambiguous. The CDR3 sequence is 14 residues long. The V end lost 4 bases, the J end lost 6 bases, and 16 bases lay between the germline ends. The germline V gene has CDR1 SGHRS and CDR2 YFSETQ. The CDR3 nucleotides are TGCGCCAGCAGCCCCCAGTCCGGGAAGGATGGCTACACCTTC. Translated, it gives CASSPQSGKDGYTF.

The CDR3 DNA follows: TGTGCCAGCAGTTTACTGGGACAGGGCTATGAAAAACTGTTTTTT. It encodes CASSLLGQGYEKLFF. The chain recombines TRBV28 with TRBJ1-4, with 9 bases aligning to TRBD1. CDR3 length: 15 amino acids. Germline V CDR1 and CDR2: MDHEN, SYDVKM. V dropped 2 bases and J dropped 6; count of bases not matched to a gene: 4.

The chain links TRBV7-9 to TRBJ2-4; a weak D match, TRBD1 (5 bases). Trimming removed 7 bases at V and 11 bases at J, with 15 bases between. This CDR3 spans 12 amino acids. CDR1 is SEHNR and CDR2 is FQNEAQ in the germline V gene (reference sequence). The CDR3 sequence is CASNNRTLLQYF. The CDR3 nucleotides are TGTGCCAGCAATAACAGGACCCTTCTTCAGTACTTC.

J is TRBJ1-3 and V is TRBV5-1, with 8 bases aligning to TRBD1. CDR1 SGHRS and CDR2 YFSETQ come from the germline V gene. V lost 4 bases to trimming and J lost 4 bases; unmatched junction nucleotides: 10. CDR3 length: 16 amino acids. The CDR3 spells CASSATPTGAGNTIYF. The CDR3 DNA is TGCGCCAGCAGCGCGACCCCGACAGGGGCAGGAAACACCATATATTTT.

The rearrangement links TRBV28 to TRBJ1-1; D is unresolved. The CDR3 covers 11 residues. The germline gives CDR1 MDHEN, CDR2 SYDVKM. Trimming took 7 bases from V and 0 from J, leaving 3 bases between them. The CDR3 loop reads CASTLNTEAFF. As DNA, the CDR3 is TGTGCCAGCACCTTGAACACTGAAGCTTTCTTT.

J is TRBJ1-4 and V is TRBV12-3 or TRBV12-4; tentatively, D is TRBD1 (5 bases). Trimming pared 8 bases from V and 5 bases from J, leaving 12 bases between. The CDR3 loop spans 13 amino acids. The CDR3 region has the DNA TGTGCCAGCTGCAGACAGACCAATGAAAAACTGTTTTTT. This codes for CASCRQTNEKLFF.

The chain joins TRBV5-1 to TRBJ1-1, with no clear D. The germline V gene has CDR1 SGHRS and CDR2 YFSETQ. The CDR3 loop spans 14 amino acids. V was shortened by 0 bases and J by 1 base, with 7 bases between the two germline ends. CDR3 DNA sequence: TGCGCCAGCAGCTTGGTCTCGAGGAACACTGAAGCTTTCTTT. Its protein is CASSLVSRNTEAFF.

V and J are TRBV6-1 and TRBJ2-7; 9 bases agree with TRBD1. The V gene end was trimmed by 4 bases and the J gene end by 5 bases; junction bases not matched to a gene: 15. The CDR3 sequence is 17 residues long. The germline gives CDR1 MNHNS, CDR2 SASEGT. This CDR3 is CASSARNSGTGIHEQYF. The CDR3 coding sequence is TGTGCCAGCAGTGCCCGAAATTCCGGGACAGGGATCCACGAGCAGTACTTC.

The chain uses TRBV27 and TRBJ2-7; 10 bases are a match to TRBD2. The CDR3 is 17 amino acids. The germline gives CDR1 MNHEY, CDR2 SMNVEV (reference sequence). The V gene end was trimmed by 5 bases and the J gene end by 4 bases; junction bases not matched to a gene: 14. The CDR3 loop reads CASSPAAGGPVRYEQYF. DNA for the CDR3: TGTGCCAGCAGTCCCGCAGCGGGAGGGCCCGTAAGATACGAGCAGTACTTC.

This chain uses TRBV18 with TRBJ2-2, with a possible D match to TRBD1 (6 bases). From germline, CDR1 is KGHSH and CDR2 LQKENI. The CDR3 totals 18 residues. V lost 1 base to trimming and J lost 6 bases, with 21 bases between them. The DNA of the CDR3 is TGTGCCAGCTCACCACGTGGGGGCGGCGGCCCTCGGGCCGGGGAGCTGTTTTTT. Encoded protein: CASSPRGGGGPRAGELFF.

J is TRBJ2-5 and V is TRBV3-1 (or the pseudogene TRBV3-2); 7 bases agree with TRBD2. This CDR3 contains 15 residues. Trimming cost V 2 bases and J 2 bases; bases outside gene matches: 5. The V gene's germline CDR1 is LGHDT and CDR2 YNNKEL (reference sequence). This CDR3 is CASSQRTGGQETQYF. DNA of the CDR3: TGTGCCAGCAGCCAAAGGACGGGGGGACAAGAGACCCAGTACTTC.